This T cell receptor beta chain was identified in a study of CD8 T cells in ankylosing spondylitis. The CDR3 sequence is 16 residues long. The V end was cut by 0 bases, the J end by 3 bases, with 12 bases between. Germline V gene data show CDR1 as DFQATT and CDR2 as SNEGSKA (reference sequence). Using its own MiXCR run on the 5' RACE reads, TCRdb lists one record per CDR3 protein. This sample has around 130,000 distinct CDR3 sequences, with roughly 8.8% found just once. This clonotype appeared many times. The chain combines TRBV20-1 with TRBJ1-6; D gene uncertain. The sample consisted of blood, either unsorted or a sorted T cell fraction (not recorded which). The clonotype was recovered from a male donor with ankylosing spondylitis or in good health (not recorded which). Here the CDR3 DNA reads TGCAGTGCTAGAGATAGGACGGCCATCTATAATTCACCCCTCCACTTT. As protein: CSARDRTAIYNSPLHF.